Shown below are 13 T cell receptor beta chains from a single sample sequenced in a study of neoadjuvant anti-PD-1 for oral cavity cancer. Method: immunoSEQ multiplex PCR; TCRdb's copy keeps in-frame clones and lacks some. Among approximately 13,000 clones listed, around two thirds were seen once. Source: PBMCs, taken before nivolumab (anti-PD-1) treatment. The receptors derive from a person aged 35-79 years with oral cavity squamous cell carcinoma.

The rearrangement joins TRBV7-3 to TRBJ2-3; no firm D call. The CDR3 totals 13 residues. The V and J ends lost 0 bases and 4 bases respectively, with 5 bases between them. Germline lookup yields CDR1 SGHTA and CDR2 FQGTGA. CDR3 region: CASSLTSSDTQYF. CDR3 bases: TGTGCCAGCAGCTTAACGTCGTCAGATACGCAGTATTTT.

The rearrangement links TRBV10-3 to TRBJ1-2, with D possibly matching TRBD1 (5 bases). CDR1 is ENHRY, CDR2 SYGVKD, per germline. The CDR3 totals 12 residues. V dropped 5 bases and J dropped 7 bases, with 11 bases sitting between them. The CDR3 bases are TGTGCCATCAGTTCAGGGAGCGGTGGCTACACCTTC. Translation: CAISSGSGGYTF.

V is TRBV6-5 and J is TRBJ1-1; perhaps TRBD1 as D (5 bases). CDR3 length: 11 amino acids. Germline V gene sequence: CDR1 MNHEY, CDR2 SVGAGI. The germline V and J ends were trimmed by 6 bases and 5 bases, with 7 bases remaining between them. CDR3 amino acids: CASSRGTEAFF. DNA for the CDR3: TGTGCCAGCAGCCGGGGGACTGAAGCTTTCTTT.

The chain combines TRBV6-1 with TRBJ2-7, with 7 nucleotides matching TRBD1. The CDR3 totals 16 residues. CDR1 MNHNS and CDR2 SASEGT come from the germline V gene. J lost 2 bases, V lost 3 bases, and 10 bases had no gene match. CDR3 region: CASSERLTGEPYEQYF. In DNA form, the CDR3 reads TGTGCCAGCAGTGAGAGGCTCACAGGGGAACCCTACGAGCAGTACTTC.

The sample holds a few counts of this clone. The chain employs TRBV19 and TRBJ1-2; D is uncertain. Germline assignment: CDR1 LNHDA and CDR2 SQIVND (reference sequence). This CDR3 spans 17 amino acids. Trimming stripped 6 bases from V and 8 bases from J, with 28 bases between. CDR3 residues: CASRSIGSGREGGGYTF. CDR3 bases: TGTGCCAGTAGGAGTATAGGATCAGGAAGGGAAGGAGGCGGCTACACCTTC.

The genes are TRBV27 and TRBJ1-1; D is unclear. Germline V gene sequence: CDR1 MNHEY, CDR2 SMNVEV (reference sequence). The CDR3 totals 13 residues. Trimming removed 6 bases from V and 3 bases from J, with 11 bases in between. CDR3 sequence: CASRAAWDTEAFF. Here the CDR3 DNA reads TGTGCCAGCAGAGCCGCATGGGACACTGAAGCTTTCTTT.

The chain has TRBV28 and TRBJ2-7, with TRBD2 identical over 12 bases. CDR1 and CDR2 (germline): MDHEN, SYDVKM. Trimming cost V 5 bases and J 6 bases; bases outside gene matches: 8. This CDR3 has 15 amino acids. CDR3 residues: CASSTLAGGPGEQYF. The DNA of the CDR3 is TGTGCCAGCAGTACCCTAGCGGGAGGGCCAGGCGAGCAGTACTTC.

A note on this clone: The germline gene is not matched at one end of the junction; a read error may be the cause. The chain is built from TRBV9 and TRBJ2-5, with D hard to call. The CDR3 loop spans 16 amino acids. CDR1 SGDLS and CDR2 YYNGEE come from the germline V gene. In DNA, the CDR3 is TGTGCCAGCAGCGTAGGGGCTTTAACCTACCAAGAAACCCAGTACTTC. This sequence encodes CASSVGALTYQETQYF.

The rearrangement joins TRBV18 to TRBJ1-1; no clear D gene. Germline loops: CDR1 KGHSH, CDR2 LQKENI. V lost 6 bases and J lost 1, with 15 bases in between. This CDR3 contains 15 residues. The chain's CDR3 is CASSPPDGQNTEAFF. The CDR3 nucleotides are TGTGCCAGCTCGCCGCCTGACGGGCAGAACACTGAAGCTTTCTTT. The whole variable domain, filled in from reference TRBV18 and TRBJ1-1, reads NAGVMQNPRHLVRRRGQEARLRCSPMKGHSHVYWYRQLPEEGLKFMVYLQKENIIDESGMPKERFSAEFPKEGPSILRIQQVVRGDSAAYFCASSPPDGQNTEAFFGQGTRLTVV.

The chain recombines TRBV2 with TRBJ1-4, with a possible D match to TRBD1 (5 bases). Germline assignment: CDR1 SNHLY and CDR2 FYNNEI. The CDR3 extends over 15 amino acids. V dropped 1 base and J dropped 0 bases, with 6 bases sitting between them. The CDR3 DNA reads TGTGCCAGCAGTGAAGGGGGGGCAACTAATGAAAAACTGTTTTTT. Its protein is CASSEGGATNEKLFF.

This rearrangement joins TRBV25-1 to TRBJ2-3; 8 bases align to TRBD2. Per the germline V gene, CDR1 is MGHDK and CDR2 is SYGVNS. V gave up 3 bases and J gave up 2 bases; unmatched junction bases: 7. The CDR3 extends over 16 amino acids. CDR3 sequence: CASSDALAGPTDTQYF. DNA for the CDR3: TGTGCCAGCAGTGATGCCCTAGCGGGCCCCACAGATACGCAGTATTTT.

This chain connects TRBV6-1 to TRBJ1-1; D perhaps matches TRBD1 (5 bases). V was pared by 2 bases and J by 8 bases, with 15 bases between. The CDR3 has 14 amino acids. Germline V CDR1 and CDR2: MNHNS, SASEGT. CDR3 sequence: CASSERDSRSEAFF. The CDR3 region has the DNA TGTGCCAGCAGTGAACGGGACTCCCGCTCCGAAGCTTTCTTT.

This rearrangement joins TRBV25-1 to TRBJ2-2; 7 bases are a match to TRBD1. CDR1 and CDR2 (germline): MGHDK, SYGVNS. The CDR3 has 17 residues. J was trimmed by 1 base and V by 2 bases; bases with no gene match: 7. The CDR3 region is CASSEEYDRVNTGELFF. CDR3 bases: TGTGCCAGCAGTGAAGAATACGACAGGGTGAACACCGGGGAGCTGTTTTTT.